This TCR beta chain was sequenced for a study of blood T cell repertoires in COVID-19. On the study more broadly: The United States, Italy and Spain provided the acute and convalescent COVID-19 samples. Sample material is recorded as cDNA or gDNA derived from T cells, B-cell-depleted T cells, or PBMCs.

As processed by the authors: Amplification from reference gene primers served as the basis for estimated nucleated cell counts. Sequencing was performed with immunoSEQ multiplex PCR; in TCRdb, only in-frame clones are kept and a portion is missing. The V and J calls and the clone size are those of that table, but D and trimming were determined from the DNA. The sample records roughly 150,000 clones, roughly 91% being singletons. Germline CDR1 SGHVS, CDR2 FQNEAQ. V dropped 5 bases and J dropped 10 bases, with 17 bases sitting between them. CDR3 length: 13 residues. V usage is TRBV7-8 and J usage is TRBJ1-1, with no clear D. The sequence derives from a man in his fifties who had recovered from COVID-19. Sequencing was carried out using peripheral blood. CDR3 sequence (DNA): TGTGCCAGCAGCCATTTAGACATATCGAGAGCTTTCTTT. It encodes CASSHLDISRAFF.